Below are 20 T cell receptor beta chains sequenced from a single sample in a study of shared clonotypes between healthy human individuals. Clones were sequenced by immunoSEQ multiplex PCR, and TCRdb holds only the in-frame ones, with some missing. The table includes some 2,000,000 clones, 90% to 97% detected once. Sequenced material: naive CD4+ T cells sorted from blood. Stated subset: CD45RA+ positively selected. These receptors all stem from a man between 18 and 35 years old in good health.

The V gene is TRBV30, the J gene TRBJ1-5, with D unclear. The CDR3 has 15 residues. Germline values: CDR1 GTSNPN, CDR2 SVGIG (reference sequence). V lost 3 bases and J lost 7, with 19 bases in between. Written as DNA, the CDR3 is TGTGCCTGGAGCAAAGGGTCTCACCCAGGACAGCCCCAGCATTTT. This codes for CAWSKGSHPGQPQHF. Full variable domain (remainder filled in from reference TRBV30 and TRBJ1-5): SQTIHQWPATLVQPVGSPLSLECTVEGTSNPNLYWYRQAAGRGLQLLFYSVGIGQISSEVPQNLSASRPQDRQFILSSKKLLLSDSGFYLCAWSKGSHPGQPQHFGDGTRLSIL.

This chain uses TRBV5-6 with TRBJ2-1; the match to TRBD2 covers 10 bases. The CDR3 contains 16 residues. Germline V gene sequence: CDR1 SGHDT, CDR2 YYEEEE. V trimming: 0 bases; J trimming: 9 bases; junction bases outside the gene matches: 9. This CDR3 reads CASSLDGGLALTEQFF. Here the CDR3 DNA reads TGTGCCAGCAGCTTGGATGGGGGACTAGCGTTGACTGAGCAGTTCTTC.

The chain employs TRBV7-9 and TRBJ1-1, with D perhaps TRBD1 (5 bases). Deletions cut 4 bases from V and 0 bases from J, with 12 bases between. CDR1 and CDR2 from the germline V gene are SEHNR and FQNEAQ (reference sequence). The CDR3 spans 15 residues. The CDR3 sequence: CASSSSWTMNTEAFF. The CDR3 nucleotides are TGTGCCAGCAGCTCATCTTGGACAATGAACACTGAAGCTTTCTTT.

A note on this clone: This sample also contains other DNA sequences that code for the same CDR3. The CDR3 loop is CASSTAGGPRSYEQYF. CDR3 in DNA: TGTGCCAGTAGTACAGCGGGAGGGCCTCGCTCCTACGAGCAGTACTTC. The V and J genes are TRBV19 and TRBJ2-7, with TRBD2 identical over 10 bases. This CDR3 contains 16 residues. Germline CDR1 reads LNHDA; CDR2 reads SQIVND (reference sequence). V gave up 4 bases and J gave up 0 bases; unmatched junction bases: 6.

The chain carries TRBV9 and TRBJ2-1; tentatively, D is TRBD1 (6 bases). CDR3 length equals 14 residues. Trimming shortened V by 4 bases and J by 10 bases, and 18 bases separated the two germline ends. Germline-derived CDR1 and CDR2 are SGDLS and YYNGEE. DNA for the CDR3: TGTGCCAGCAGCACTCAACAGGGTCTTGGGGAGCAGTTCTTC. This gives the protein CASSTQQGLGEQFF.

Comments on this clone: The sample holds other DNA sequences that translate to the same CDR3. The J gene is TRBJ2-5, the V gene TRBV5-1; perhaps D is TRBD1 or TRBD2 (5 bases each). V was pared by 0 bases and J by 5 bases, with 14 bases between. This CDR3 contains 15 residues. The germline V gene encodes CDR1 SGHRS and CDR2 YFSETQ. The CDR3 DNA is TGCGCCAGCAGCTTGGTACCGGGGCCGGGGGAGACCCAGTACTTC. Translation gives CASSLVPGPGETQYF.

This chain joins TRBV2 and TRBJ2-3, with unresolved D. The CDR3 covers 12 residues. In germline, CDR1 is SNHLY, CDR2 FYNNEI. V shed 6 bases and J shed 0 bases, with 4 bases lying between them. CDR3 sequence (DNA): TGTGCCAGCAGGGTCAGCACAGATACGCAGTATTTT. Its translation: CASRVSTDTQYF.

This chain joins TRBV4-1 and TRBJ1-2; no definite D call. The CDR3 is 13 amino acids. The V and J ends lost 2 bases and 8 bases respectively, with 12 bases between them. The germline V gene has CDR1 MGHRA and CDR2 YSYEKL. CDR3 sequence reads: CASSQSGPGGYTF. The CDR3 DNA is TGCGCCAGCAGCCAATCAGGACCGGGGGGCTACACCTTC.

The gene calls are TRBV19 and TRBJ1-5; D might be TRBD1 (5 bases). Trimming left V 4 bases short and J 7 bases short, with 11 bases between. Germline CDR1 is LNHDA and CDR2 is SQIVND (reference sequence). This CDR3 is 13 amino acids long. This chain's CDR3 is CASSNQGTQPQHF. The CDR3 DNA reads as TGTGCCAGTAGTAATCAGGGCACGCAGCCCCAGCATTTT.

The chain links TRBV28 to TRBJ1-6; D might be TRBD1 (5 bases). V lost 7 bases to trimming and J lost 7 bases, with 17 bases between them. Germline assignment: CDR1 MDHEN and CDR2 SYDVKM. This CDR3 comprises 15 residues. CDR3 nucleotides: TGTGCCAGCACTCCGGGGCCTTGGGGGAATTCACCCCTCCACTTT. The encoded protein is CASTPGPWGNSPLHF.

This rearrangement joins TRBV10-2 to TRBJ1-1; no clear D gene. Deletions cut 3 bases from V and 0 bases from J, with 5 bases between. The CDR3 runs to 13 residues. CDR1 and CDR2 from the germline V gene are WSHSY and SAAADI. CDR3 DNA sequence: TGCGCCAGCAGTGACTGGATGAACACTGAAGCTTTCTTT. Translation gives CASSDWMNTEAFF.

V gene TRBV27 combines with J gene TRBJ1-1, with 7 bases lining up with TRBD1. The trim removed 4 bases at V and 2 bases at J, leaving 1 base unmatched. Germline assignment: CDR1 MNHEY and CDR2 SMNVEV (reference sequence). The CDR3 has 13 amino acids. CDR3 nucleotide sequence: TGTGCCAGCAGTTACAGGGGTAACACTGAAGCTTTCTTT. This sequence encodes CASSYRGNTEAFF.

V usage is TRBV7-8 and J usage is TRBJ1-3; 9 bases align to TRBD1. Unmatched junction bases numbered 8, after V lost 4 bases and J lost 4 bases. This CDR3 has 16 residues. Germline CDR1 SGHVS, CDR2 FQNEAQ. The DNA for the CDR3 is TGTGCCAGCAGCTGGCGTCCGGGGACAGGGGGAAACACCATATATTTT. Translating it yields CASSWRPGTGGNTIYF.

This chain links TRBV19 with TRBJ1-5; 9 bases are shared with TRBD1. This CDR3 spans 16 amino acids. Unmatched junction bases numbered 5, after V lost 0 bases and J lost 5 bases. Germline V CDR1 and CDR2: LNHDA, SQIVND (reference sequence). CDR3 region: CASSIETGQGYQPQHF. DNA for the CDR3: TGTGCCAGTAGTATAGAAACGGGACAGGGCTATCAGCCCCAGCATTTT.

The chain is built from TRBV7-2 and TRBJ2-3; possibly TRBD2 for D (6 bases). The CDR3 is 14 residues long. Per germline, CDR1 SGHTA and CDR2 FQGNSA. Deletions cut 7 bases from V and 2 bases from J, with 13 bases between. The CDR3 loop reads CASTLRTITDTQYF. The CDR3 DNA follows: TGTGCCAGCACCCTGAGGACTATCACAGATACGCAGTATTTT. Full variable domain (rest looked up from reference TRBV7-2 and TRBJ2-3): GAGVSQSPSNKVTEKGKDVELRCDPISGHTALYWYRQSLGQGLEFLIYFQGNSAPDKSGLPSDRFSAERTGGSVSTLTIQRTQQEDSAVYLCASTLRTITDTQYFGPGTRLTVL.

The genes are TRBV7-3 and TRBJ2-1, with D hard to call. The CDR3 extends over 15 amino acids. V lost 2 bases to trimming and J lost 0 bases, with 8 bases between them. Germline V lookup: CDR1 SGHTA, CDR2 FQGTGA. The CDR3 spells CASSLAAISYNEQFF. The CDR3 DNA is TGTGCCAGCAGCTTAGCAGCGATCTCCTACAATGAGCAGTTCTTC. The full variable domain, completed using reference TRBV7-3 and TRBJ2-1, is GAGVSQTPSNKVTEKGKYVELRCDPISGHTALYWYRQSLGQGPEFLIYFQGTGAADDSGLPNDRFFAVRPEGSVSTLKIQRTERGDSAVYLCASSLAAISYNEQFFGPGTRLTVL.

CDR3 amino acids: CASSSGSLTGELFF. The CDR3 region has the DNA TGTGCCAGCAGTTCCGGGAGCCTCACCGGGGAGCTGTTTTTT. This chain joins TRBV28 and TRBJ2-2, with D perhaps TRBD2 (6 bases). This CDR3 contains 14 residues. Trimming shortened V by 4 bases and J by 4 bases, and 10 bases separated the two germline ends. Germline CDR1 and CDR2: MDHEN and SYDVKM.

The chain joins TRBV30 to TRBJ1-2; TRBD1 matches at 8 bases. V trimming: 3 bases; J trimming: 1 base; junction bases outside the gene matches: 7. This CDR3 region has 15 residues. Germline V gene data show CDR1 as GTSNPN and CDR2 as SVGIG (reference sequence). The CDR3: CAWSATGGDNYGYTF. CDR3 nucleotide sequence: TGTGCCTGGAGCGCTACAGGGGGGGATAACTATGGCTACACCTTC. Variable domain in full (rest from reference TRBV30 and TRBJ1-2): SQTIHQWPATLVQPVGSPLSLECTVEGTSNPNLYWYRQAAGRGLQLLFYSVGIGQISSEVPQNLSASRPQDRQFILSSKKLLLSDSGFYLCAWSATGGDNYGYTFGSGTRLTVV.

This rearrangement joins TRBV18 to TRBJ1-6, with D tentatively TRBD1 (5 bases). This CDR3 is 13 amino acids long. Germline lookup yields CDR1 KGHSH and CDR2 LQKENI. The V and J ends lost 3 bases and 9 bases respectively, with 9 bases between them. The CDR3 nucleotides read TGTGCCAGCTCACCTGTCGGGGGTTCACCCCTCCACTTT. It is translated as CASSPVGGSPLHF.

J is TRBJ2-6 and V is TRBV5-1; D gene unclear. Trimming left V 6 bases short and J 1 base short, with 8 bases between. Per germline, CDR1 SGHRS and CDR2 YFSETQ. The CDR3 totals 14 residues. The CDR3 DNA follows: TGCGCCAGCAACTTCGGATCTGGGGCCAACGTCCTGACTTTC. It specifies CASNFGSGANVLTF.